This TCR beta chain was captured in a study of blood T cell repertoires in COVID-19. With 10 bases clipped from V and 4 bases from J, the junction kept 12 bases outside the gene matches. From germline, CDR1 is KGHDR and CDR2 SFDVKD. The CDR3 totals 15 residues. Generated by immunoSEQ multiplex PCR, the TCRdb table keeps only in-frame clones and is missing some. The sample lists some 200,000 clones; about 85% were seen once. This TCR was sampled from a woman older than 75 with COVID-19, enrolled during active disease. V is TRBV24-1 and J is TRBJ2-3; 8 nucleotides align to TRBD2. Sequencing used peripheral blood. The CDR3 region is CATSDGLALPDTQYF. In DNA, the CDR3 is TGTGCCACGTCAGACGGACTAGCCCTCCCAGATACGCAGTATTTT.